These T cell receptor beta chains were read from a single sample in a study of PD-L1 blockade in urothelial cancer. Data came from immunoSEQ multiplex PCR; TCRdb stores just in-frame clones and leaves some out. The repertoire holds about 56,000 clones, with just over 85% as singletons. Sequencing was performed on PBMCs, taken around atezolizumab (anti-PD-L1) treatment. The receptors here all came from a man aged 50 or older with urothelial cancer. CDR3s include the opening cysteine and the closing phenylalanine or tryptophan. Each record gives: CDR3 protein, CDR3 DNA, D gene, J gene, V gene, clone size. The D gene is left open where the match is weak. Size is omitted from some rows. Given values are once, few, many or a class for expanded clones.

CDR3: CASSATANTEAFF
DNA: TGCGCCAGCAGTGCGACAGCGAACACTGAAGCTTTCTTT
D: .
J: TRBJ1-1
V: TRBV10-2
size: .

CDR3: CASSLSGPTYNEQFF
DNA: TGTGCCAGCAGTCTCAGCGGGCCTACCTACAATGAGCAGTTCTTC
D: .
J: TRBJ2-1
V: TRBV6-5
size: .

CDR3: CASSPRGLAGVHEQYF
DNA: TGCGCCAGCAGCCCTAGGGGACTAGCGGGAGTTCATGAGCAGTACTTC
D: TRBD2
J: TRBJ2-7
V: TRBV5-1
size: .

CDR3: CASRNTGELFF
DNA: TGTGCCAGCCGGAACACCGGGGAGCTGTTTTTT
D: .
J: TRBJ2-2
V: TRBV25-1
size: .

CDR3: CASSKQQERSNQPQHF
DNA: TGTGCCAGTAGTAAGCAACAGGAAAGGAGCAATCAGCCCCAGCATTTT
D: .
J: TRBJ1-5
V: TRBV19
size: .

CDR3: CASSLEAYEQYF
DNA: TGTGCCAGCAGCTTAGAAGCTTACGAGCAGTACTTC
D: .
J: TRBJ2-7
V: TRBV13
size: few

CDR3: CASSDRKNYGYTF
DNA: TGTGCCAGTAGTGACAGGAAAAACTATGGCTACACCTTC
D: .
J: TRBJ1-2
V: TRBV19
size: .

CDR3: CASNLGPDEQFF
DNA: TGTGCCAGCAATCTAGGCCCAGATGAGCAGTTCTTC
D: .
J: TRBJ2-1
V: TRBV6-6
size: .

CDR3: CASSRTQGSDSPLHF
DNA: TGCGCCAGCAGCCGAACACAGGGGAGTGATTCACCCCTCCACTTT
D: TRBD1
J: TRBJ1-6
V: TRBV4-1
size: .

CDR3: CASSPLGGGRSGELFF
DNA: TGTGCCAGCAGCCCACTCGGGGGAGGGCGGTCCGGGGAGCTGTTTTTT
D: TRBD2
J: TRBJ2-2
V: TRBV7-9
size: .

CDR3: CASSPDRGNYNEQFF
DNA: TGTGCTAGCAGCCCCGACAGGGGCAATTACAATGAGCAGTTCTTC
D: TRBD1
J: TRBJ2-1
V: TRBV7-7
size: .

CDR3: CASSVDGVDGNTIYF
DNA: TGTGCCAGCAGCGTAGACGGGGTGGACGGAAACACCATATATTTT
D: .
J: TRBJ1-3
V: TRBV9
size: .

CDR3: CASSEETGTGGNQQYF
DNA: TGTGCCAGCAGTGAAGAGACCGGGACAGGGGGGAATCAGCAGTACTTC
D: TRBD1
J: TRBJ2-7
V: TRBV6-1
size: .

CDR3: CASSETGVNTGELFF
DNA: TGTGCCAGCAGTGAAACAGGGGTGAACACCGGGGAGCTGTTTTTT
D: TRBD1
J: TRBJ2-2
V: TRBV2
size: once

CDR3: CASSQLPAAPGVFETQYF
DNA: TGCGCCAGCAGTCAATTGCCAGCTGCTCCGGGGGTCTTCGAGACCCAGTACTTC
D: .
J: TRBJ2-5
V: TRBV23-1
size: .

CDR3: CASSGDWTGEGYTF
DNA: TGTGCCAGCAGCGGAGACTGGACAGGGGAAGGCTACACCTTC
D: TRBD1
J: TRBJ1-2
V: TRBV9
size: .

CDR3: CASTRDRGVEQFF
DNA: TGTGCCAGTACGAGGGACAGGGGAGTGGAGCAGTTCTTC
D: TRBD1
J: TRBJ2-1
V: TRBV19
size: .

CDR3: CASSLRNTEAFF
DNA: TGTGCCAGCAGTTTGCGGAACACTGAAGCTTTCTTT
D: .
J: TRBJ1-1
V: TRBV28
size: once

CDR3: CASSETGLAGVAGELFF
DNA: TGTGCCAGCAGCGAAACCGGACTAGCGGGAGTAGCCGGGGAGCTGTTTTTT
D: TRBD2
J: TRBJ2-2
V: TRBV28
size: .

CDR3: CASRGTGLSYEQYF
DNA: TGTGCCAGTCGAGGGACAGGACTCTCCTACGAGCAGTACTTC
D: TRBD1
J: TRBJ2-7
V: TRBV19
size: .

CDR3: CASSGGGGGGTDTQYF
DNA: TGTGCCAGCAGCGGAGGAGGGGGGGGAGGCACAGATACGCAGTATTTT
D: .
J: TRBJ2-3
V: TRBV6-4
size: .

CDR3: CASRGGDATNEKLFF
DNA: TGTGCCAGCAGGGGAGGGGATGCAACTAATGAAAAACTGTTTTTT
D: .
J: TRBJ1-4
V: TRBV9
size: .

CDR3: CASSLAYEQYF
DNA: TGCGCCAGCAGCTTGGCTTACGAGCAGTACTTC
D: .
J: TRBJ2-7
V: TRBV5-1
size: .

CDR3: CASLRRGQGAWSAFF
DNA: TGTGCCAGCCTCCGACGCGGACAGGGGGCATGGAGTGCTTTCTTT
D: TRBD1
J: TRBJ1-1
V: TRBV6-4
size: .

CDR3: CASSILLAGVYEQFF
DNA: TGTGCCAGTAGTATTTTGCTAGCGGGAGTCTATGAGCAGTTCTTC
D: TRBD2
J: TRBJ2-1
V: TRBV19
size: .

CDR3: CASSLSGTRTDTQYF
DNA: TGTGCCAGCAGTTTATCCGGGACTCGCACAGATACGCAGTATTTT
D: .
J: TRBJ2-3
V: TRBV28
size: .

CDR3: CASSLVQGATYEQYF
DNA: TGTGCCAGCAGTCTAGTACAGGGAGCGACGTACGAGCAGTACTTC
D: .
J: TRBJ2-7
V: TRBV28
size: .

CDR3: CASSEYQGAGSYEQYF
DNA: TGTGCCAGCAGTGAATATCAGGGGGCAGGCTCCTACGAGCAGTACTTC
D: TRBD1
J: TRBJ2-7
V: TRBV6-1
size: .

CDR3: CASRRRGGWPQHF
DNA: TGTGCCAGCAGACGACGGGGAGGTTGGCCCCAGCATTTT
D: .
J: TRBJ1-5
V: TRBV28
size: .

CDR3: CATKGTGSSYEQYF
DNA: TGTGCCACCAAAGGGACAGGGAGTTCCTACGAGCAGTACTTC
D: TRBD1
J: TRBJ2-7
V: TRBV2
size: .

CDR3: CASSLRRELGQETQYF
DNA: TGTGCCAGCAGCTTGCGGCGGGAGCTGGGGCAAGAGACCCAGTACTTC
D: TRBD2
J: TRBJ2-5
V: TRBV5-4
size: .

CDR3: CASTQFLAGDEQFF
DNA: TGTGCCAGCACCCAATTTTTAGCTGGCGATGAGCAGTTCTTC
D: .
J: TRBJ2-1
V: TRBV7-2
size: .

CDR3: CASNVREDSYNSPLHF
DNA: TGTGCCAGCAACGTGCGGGAGGATTCCTATAATTCACCCCTCCACTTT
D: .
J: TRBJ1-6
V: TRBV28
size: .

CDR3: CASSYRDIQYF
DNA: TGTGCCAGCAGTTACCGCGACATTCAGTACTTC
D: .
J: TRBJ2-4
V: TRBV28
size: .

CDR3: CAINDRGSNQPQHF
DNA: TGTGCCATCAACGACAGGGGTAGCAATCAGCCCCAGCATTTT
D: TRBD1
J: TRBJ1-5
V: TRBV10-3
size: .

CDR3: CASTLGGGGEAFF
DNA: TGTGCCAGCACACTAGGTGGGGGGGGTGAAGCTTTCTTT
D: .
J: TRBJ1-1
V: TRBV6-6
size: few

CDR3: CASRRTGTGGDFHGYTF
DNA: TGTGCCAGCAGACGGACCGGGACAGGGGGCGACTTCCATGGCTACACCTTC
D: TRBD1
J: TRBJ1-2
V: TRBV9
size: .

CDR3: CASRSVNTEAFF
DNA: TGTGCCAGCAGGTCAGTGAACACTGAAGCTTTCTTT
D: .
J: TRBJ1-1
V: TRBV28
size: .

CDR3: CASSNDRRGAYEQYF
DNA: TGTGCCAGTAGTAATGACAGGCGAGGGGCCTACGAGCAGTACTTC
D: .
J: TRBJ2-7
V: TRBV19
size: .

CDR3: CASSRPGLAGDYSTDTQYF
DNA: TGCGCCAGCAGTCGACCGGGACTAGCGGGAGACTATAGCACAGATACGCAGTATTTT
D: TRBD2
J: TRBJ2-3
V: TRBV5-1
size: .

CDR3: CASSLSGRANGELFF
DNA: TGTGCCAGCAGCTTATCCGGGAGGGCCAACGGGGAGCTGTTTTTT
D: TRBD2
J: TRBJ2-2
V: TRBV7-2
size: .

CDR3: CASSLRLAGEGLSTDTQYF
DNA: TGTGCCAGCAGCTTGCGGCTAGCGGGAGAAGGACTCTCCACAGATACGCAGTATTTT
D: TRBD2
J: TRBJ2-3
V: TRBV5-6
size: once

CDR3: CASSPRDRSGYGYTF
DNA: TGTGCCAGCTCACCGAGGGACAGATCCGGCTATGGCTACACCTTC
D: TRBD1
J: TRBJ1-2
V: TRBV18
size: .

CDR3: CASSEGRTSGYNEQFF
DNA: TGTGCCAGCAGTGAAGGGCGGACTAGCGGCTACAATGAGCAGTTCTTC
D: TRBD2
J: TRBJ2-1
V: TRBV6-1
size: .

CDR3: CASSLLITGGQETQYF
DNA: TGTGCCAGCAGTTTATTAATAACGGGAGGTCAAGAGACCCAGTACTTC
D: TRBD2
J: TRBJ2-5
V: TRBV28
size: .

CDR3: CASSFGRGVEAFF
DNA: TGTGCCAGCAGCTTCGGGAGGGGGGTTGAAGCTTTCTTT
D: .
J: TRBJ1-1
V: TRBV5-6
size: .

CDR3: CASSVTREQFF
DNA: TGTGCCAGCAGTGTAACGCGCGAGCAGTTCTTC
D: .
J: TRBJ2-1
V: TRBV5-6
size: few

CDR3: CASSRRTGSPEQYF
DNA: TGTGCCAGTAGTAGGAGGACAGGGAGCCCCGAGCAGTACTTC
D: TRBD1
J: TRBJ2-7
V: TRBV19
size: .

CDR3: CAWSLQGSSGELFF
DNA: TGTGCCTGGAGTTTACAGGGTTCTAGCGGGGAGCTGTTTTTT
D: .
J: TRBJ2-2
V: TRBV30
size: .

CDR3: CASSRDRGQVKNIQYF
DNA: TGTGCCAGCAGCCGAGACAGGGGACAAGTCAAAAACATTCAGTACTTC
D: TRBD1
J: TRBJ2-4
V: TRBV28
size: .